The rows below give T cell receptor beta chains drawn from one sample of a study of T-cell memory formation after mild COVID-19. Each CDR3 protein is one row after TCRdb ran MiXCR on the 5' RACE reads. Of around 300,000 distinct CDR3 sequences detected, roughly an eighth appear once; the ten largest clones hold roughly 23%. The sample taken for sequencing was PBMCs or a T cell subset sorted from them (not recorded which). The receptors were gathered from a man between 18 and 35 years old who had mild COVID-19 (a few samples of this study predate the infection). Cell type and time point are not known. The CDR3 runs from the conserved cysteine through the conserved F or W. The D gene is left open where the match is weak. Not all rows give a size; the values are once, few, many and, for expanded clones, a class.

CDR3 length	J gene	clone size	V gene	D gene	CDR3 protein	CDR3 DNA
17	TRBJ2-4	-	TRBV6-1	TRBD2	CASSGTNKRLAKNIQYF	TGTGCCAGCAGCGGGACTAATAAACGTCTGGCCAAAAACATTCAGTACTTC
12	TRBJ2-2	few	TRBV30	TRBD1	CACQGVVGELFF	TGTGCCTGCCAGGGGGTGGTCGGGGAGCTGTTTTTT
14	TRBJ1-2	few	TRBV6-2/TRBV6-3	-	CASSYPGLGYGYTF	TGTGCCAGCAGTTACCCTGGCCTGGGCTATGGCTACACCTTC
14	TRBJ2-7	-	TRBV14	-	CASTTSTNPYEQYF	TGTGCCAGCACCACCAGTACTAACCCCTACGAGCAGTACTTC
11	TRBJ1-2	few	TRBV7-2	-	CASSLVGGYTF	TGTGCCAGCAGCTTAGTGGGTGGCTACACCTTC
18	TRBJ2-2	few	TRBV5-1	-	CASSLEGRGLPNTGELFF	TGCGCCAGCAGCTTGGAGGGGCGGGGGCTACCGAACACCGGGGAGCTGTTTTTT
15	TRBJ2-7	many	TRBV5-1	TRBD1	CASSLGGQGALEQYF	TGCGCCAGCAGCTTGGGGGGGCAGGGGGCCCTCGAGCAGTACTTC
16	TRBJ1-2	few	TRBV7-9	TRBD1	CASSSAGRGRFYGYTF	TGTGCCAGCAGCTCCGCGGGCAGGGGGAGGTTCTATGGCTACACCTTC
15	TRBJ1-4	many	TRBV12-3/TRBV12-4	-	CASSLSHRADGELFF	TGTGCCAGCAGTTTAAGCCACAGGGCCGACGGGGAACTGTTTTTT
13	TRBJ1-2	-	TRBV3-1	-	CASSQAAPGGYTF	TGTGCCAGCAGCCAAGCAGCCCCGGGAGGCTACACCTTC
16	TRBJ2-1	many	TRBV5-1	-	CASSLLGQIKAQEQFF	TGCGCCAGCAGCTTACTAGGACAGATCAAAGCACAGGAGCAGTTCTTC
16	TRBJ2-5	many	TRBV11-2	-	CASSSGGALGLETQYF	TGTGCCAGCAGCTCAGGAGGAGCTCTGGGGCTAGAGACCCAGTACTTC
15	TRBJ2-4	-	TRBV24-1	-	CATSVPILAKNIQYF	TGTGCCACCAGTGTCCCGATTCTAGCCAAAAACATTCAGTACTTC
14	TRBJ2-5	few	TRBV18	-	CASSPRGRQETQYF	TGTGCCAGCTCACCACGAGGGAGACAAGAGACCCAGTACTTC
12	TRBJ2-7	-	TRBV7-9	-	CASSDGTLEQYF	TGTGCCAGCAGCGATGGGACTCTAGAGCAGTACTTC
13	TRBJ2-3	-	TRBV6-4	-	CASSGDATDTQYF	TGTGCCAGCAGTGGGGACGCAACAGATACGCAGTATTTT
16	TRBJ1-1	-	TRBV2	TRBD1	CARARGDRGRNTEAFF	TGTGCCAGGGCCCGCGGGGACAGGGGGCGGAACACTGAAGCTTTCTTT
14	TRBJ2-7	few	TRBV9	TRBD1	CASSVGDRVYEQYF	TGTGCCAGCAGCGTAGGGGACAGGGTCTACGAGCAGTACTTC
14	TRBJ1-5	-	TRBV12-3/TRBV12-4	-	CASSFQGETQPQHF	TGTGCCAGCAGTTTTCAGGGAGAAACGCAGCCCCAGCATTTT
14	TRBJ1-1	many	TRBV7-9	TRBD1	CASSFQGADTEAFF	TGTGCCAGCAGCTTTCAGGGGGCGGACACTGAAGCTTTCTTT
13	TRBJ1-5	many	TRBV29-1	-	CSVSGGGGQPQHF	TGCAGCGTCTCCGGCGGTGGGGGTCAGCCCCAGCATTTT
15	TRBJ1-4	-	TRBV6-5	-	CASSFRRPGDEKLFF	TGTGCCAGCAGTTTCCGACGGCCGGGGGATGAAAAACTGTTTTTT
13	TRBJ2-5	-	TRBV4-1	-	CASSQEFGQTQYF	TGCGCCAGCAGCCAAGAATTCGGGCAGACCCAGTACTTC
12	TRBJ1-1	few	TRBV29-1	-	CSVDRVGTEAFF	TGCAGCGTTGATCGGGTAGGAACTGAAGCTTTCTTT
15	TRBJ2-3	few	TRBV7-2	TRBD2	CASRLLAGGEDTQYF	TGTGCCAGCAGACTTCTAGCGGGAGGGGAAGATACGCAGTATTTT
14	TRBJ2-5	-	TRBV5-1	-	CASSLAASQETQYF	TGCGCCAGCAGCTTGGCTGCGTCCCAAGAGACCCAGTACTTC
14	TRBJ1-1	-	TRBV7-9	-	CASSLRGASTEAFF	TGTGCCAGCAGCTTACGTGGGGCCAGCACTGAAGCTTTCTTT